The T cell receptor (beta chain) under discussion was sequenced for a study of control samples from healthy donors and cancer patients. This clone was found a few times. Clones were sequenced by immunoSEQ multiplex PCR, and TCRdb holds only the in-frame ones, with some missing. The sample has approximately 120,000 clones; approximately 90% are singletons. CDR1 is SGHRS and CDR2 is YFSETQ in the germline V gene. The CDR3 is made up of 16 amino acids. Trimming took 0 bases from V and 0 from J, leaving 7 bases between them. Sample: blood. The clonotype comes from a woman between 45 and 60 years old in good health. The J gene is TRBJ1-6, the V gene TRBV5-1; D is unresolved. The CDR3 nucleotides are TGCGCCAGCAGCTTGGGGGATAGCTCCTATAATTCACCCCTCCACTTT. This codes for CASSLGDSSYNSPLHF.